One and the same sample provided the 13 T cell receptor beta chains below, sequenced in a study of T cell responses to AZD1222 COVID-19 vaccine. Sequenced by immunoSEQ multiplex PCR; TCRdb stores in-frame clones only, minus some. The top ten clones hold about 1.5% of a sample with approximately 150,000 clones, 80% to 90% of them seen once. The sample was peripheral blood, taken on day 0 of AZD1222 vaccination. The receptors were sampled from an adult in good health.

The chain is built from TRBV6-5 and TRBJ2-6; no definite D call. The CDR3 runs 12 residues. CDR1 MNHEY and CDR2 SVGAGI come from the germline V gene. The ends were cut back, 7 bases at V and 1 base at J, with 2 bases in the middle. CDR3 amino acids: CASISGANVLTF. DNA of the CDR3: TGTGCCAGCATTTCTGGGGCCAACGTCCTGACTTTC.

The J gene is TRBJ2-3, the V gene TRBV27; tentative D call: TRBD1 (6 bases). CDR1 MNHEY and CDR2 SMNVEV come from the germline V gene (reference sequence). The V and J ends lost 10 bases and 2 bases respectively, with 13 bases between them. The CDR3 spans 13 residues. The CDR3 here is CATRTVLTDTQYF. Here the CDR3 DNA reads TGTGCCACCCGGACAGTTCTCACAGATACGCAGTATTTT.

This clone was seen only a few times. The chain is built from TRBV12-5 and TRBJ1-1; perhaps TRBD1 as D (6 bases). The CDR3 totals 11 residues. CDR1 and CDR2 (germline): LGHNT, FRNRAP. Deletions cut 6 bases from V and 7 bases from J, with 9 bases between. CDR3 DNA: TGTGCTAGTGGCCTGGACAGTGAAGCTTTCTTT. Its protein product is CASGLDSEAFF.

The chain couples TRBV30 to TRBJ2-7, with D perhaps matching TRBD2 (6 bases). Trimming removed 0 bases at V and 5 bases at J, with 14 bases between. The germline V gene encodes CDR1 GTSNPN and CDR2 SVGIG (reference sequence). CDR3 length equals 14 residues. As DNA, the CDR3 is TGTGCCTGGAGTGTTATCGGGAGCGCCCACGAGCAGTACTTC. This sequence encodes CAWSVIGSAHEQYF.

This clone was detected only a few times. The V gene is TRBV12-3 or TRBV12-4, the J gene TRBJ1-2, with D hard to call. The CDR3 is 13 residues long. V shed 6 bases and J shed 2 bases, with 10 bases lying between them. The CDR3 sequence is CASRLDWNYGYTF. CDR3 DNA sequence: TGTGCCAGCAGACTGGACTGGAACTATGGCTACACCTTC.

The V call is TRBV5-1, the J call TRBJ1-1, with 7 bases aligning to TRBD1. The V and J ends lost 5 bases and 3 bases, in that order; junction bases with no gene match: 4. There are 13 residues in the CDR3. CDR1 and CDR2 from the germline V gene are SGHRS and YFSETQ. In DNA, the CDR3 is TGCGCCAGCAGACAAGACAGGGACACTGAAGCTTTCTTT. Protein product: CASRQDRDTEAFF. Drawing the rest from reference TRBV5-1 and TRBJ1-1, the complete variable domain is KAGVTQTPRYLIKTRGQQVTLSCSPISGHRSVSWYQQTPGQGLQFLFEYFSETQRNKGNFPGRFSGRQFSNSRSEMNVSTLELGDSALYLCASRQDRDTEAFFGQGTRLTVV.

The chain links TRBV27 to TRBJ2-1; D is perhaps TRBD2 (5 bases). Germline values: CDR1 MNHEY, CDR2 SMNVEV (reference sequence). Trimming stripped 9 bases from V and 6 bases from J, with 18 bases between. The length of the CDR3 is 14 residues. The CDR3 bases are TGTGCCAGTCACGAATCCGGGATCACCAATGAGCAGTTCTTC. This translates into CASHESGITNEQFF.

The chain couples TRBV7-8 to TRBJ2-1; 8 nucleotides align to TRBD2. The CDR3 covers 15 residues. The ends lost 5 bases at V and 1 base at J; junction bases unmatched: 4. CDR1 and CDR2 from the germline V gene are SGHVS and FQNEAQ. CDR3 residues: CASSLLAGSYNEQFF. DNA of the CDR3: TGTGCCAGCAGCCTCTTAGCGGGGTCCTACAATGAGCAGTTCTTC.

V and J are TRBV9 and TRBJ1-2; 7 bases are a match to TRBD1. The CDR3 totals 13 residues. The V and J ends lost 3 bases and 8 bases, in that order; junction bases with no gene match: 7. Germline V gene sequence: CDR1 SGDLS, CDR2 YYNGEE. The CDR3, as DNA: TGTGCCAGCAGCGCGGGACAGTTGCAAGGCTACACCTTC. Amino acid sequence: CASSAGQLQGYTF.

The V and J genes are TRBV19 and TRBJ1-1, with unresolved D. Trimming took 6 bases from V and 2 from J, leaving 4 bases between them. The V gene's germline CDR1 is LNHDA and CDR2 SQIVND (reference sequence). This CDR3 has 11 amino acids. For the CDR3, the DNA is TGTGCCAGTAGCATAAACACTGAAGCTTTCTTT. Translating it yields CASSINTEAFF.

The chain couples TRBV28 to TRBJ2-2, with no clear D. Trimming removed 3 bases at V and 8 bases at J, with 7 bases between. The CDR3 consists of 12 residues. The germline V gene encodes CDR1 MDHEN and CDR2 SYDVKM. The CDR3 coding sequence is TGTGCCAGCAGTTTTAGTGGGGGGGAGCTGTTTTTT. Its protein product is CASSFSGGELFF.

The V call is TRBV6-5, the J call TRBJ2-3, with no clear D. V was cut by 7 bases and J by 2 bases, with 13 bases left in between. Germline values: CDR1 MNHEY, CDR2 SVGAGI. The length of the CDR3 is 14 residues. This CDR3 reads CASKYTRITDTQYF. Written as DNA, the CDR3 is TGTGCCAGCAAATACACCAGGATCACAGATACGCAGTATTTT.

This chain joins TRBV5-4 and TRBJ1-2, with 10 bases matching TRBD1. With V trimmed by 4 bases and J by 13 bases, 7 bases remained unmatched. The CDR3 is 12 amino acids. CDR1 is SGHNT, CDR2 YYREEE, per germline (reference sequence). CDR3 sequence reads: CASSLTGGDGTF. CDR3 sequence (DNA): TGTGCCAGCAGCCTGACAGGGGGCGACGGCACCTTC.